This T cell receptor (beta chain) is from a study of blood T cell repertoires in COVID-19. This clone has only one observation. V shed 5 bases and J shed 4 bases, with 12 bases lying between them. From germline, CDR1 is SEHNR and CDR2 FQNEAQ (reference sequence). The CDR3 contains 13 residues. Authors' data handling: Reference gene primer amplification gave estimated nucleated cell counts. TCRdb keeps only in-frame clones here, not all; method: immunoSEQ multiplex PCR. The V and J calls and clone size were taken over from that table, and D and trimming were inferred from the DNA. The sample consists of approximately 240,000 clones, about nine tenths of them appearing once. Self-reported history from a screening survey and questionnaire set each donor's cohort.

This TCR was sampled from a woman between 25 and 40 years old with acute COVID-19. Material: PBMCs or T cells enriched from blood (not recorded which). The rearrangement uses TRBV7-9 and TRBJ2-7; D is undetermined. CDR3 sequence: CASSSIDSYEQYF. As DNA, the CDR3 is TGTGCCAGCAGCAGTATAGATTCTTACGAGCAGTACTTC.